The 12 T cell receptor beta chains below come from one sample, sequenced in a study of Tregs in tolerant kidney transplant recipients. Profiling relied on immunoSEQ multiplex PCR, and the TCRdb table lists in-frame clones only, not all of them. The table has roughly 40,000 clones, around 95% seen once; the top ten hold 0.37%. These receptors' antigens are unknown. Sequencing was done on a sample of Tregs from blood cultured with allogeneic cells. The receptors were sampled from a human donor in good health.

The V call is TRBV5-1, the J call TRBJ2-2; the D gene is possibly TRBD1 (6 bases). Between the trimmed V and J ends, which lost 0 bases and 4 bases, there was a span of 13 bases. The CDR3 is 16 amino acids. CDR1 and CDR2 from the germline V gene are SGHRS and YFSETQ. CDR3 bases: TGCGCCAGCAGCTTGGTTATGGGGGCTGGCACCGGGGAGCTGTTTTTT. It yields the protein CASSLVMGAGTGELFF.

The chain carries TRBV10-2 and TRBJ2-7, with a possible D match to TRBD2 (5 bases). The CDR3 covers 12 residues. Germline CDR1 WSHSY, CDR2 SAAADI. Trimming removed 6 bases from V and 3 bases from J, with 9 bases in between. In DNA form, the CDR3 reads TGCGCCAGCAGCCGGACTGGCTACGAGCAGTACTTC. It yields the protein CASSRTGYEQYF.

The V and J genes are TRBV9 and TRBJ2-1; tentatively, D is TRBD1 or TRBD2 (5 bases each). This CDR3 is built from 12 residues. CDR1 is SGDLS, CDR2 YYNGEE, per germline. Trimming cost V 0 bases and J 9 bases, with 7 bases left between them. The DNA of the CDR3 is TGTGCCAGCAGCGTAGTTGGGGGTGAGCAGTTCTTC. Translated: CASSVVGGEQFF.

The rearrangement links TRBV20-1 to TRBJ1-4; D unresolved. Germline V CDR1 and CDR2: DFQATT, SNEGSKA (reference sequence). The CDR3 extends over 11 amino acids. Trimming stripped 5 bases from V and 1 base from J, with 2 bases between. The chain's CDR3 is CSAGTNEKLFF. The CDR3, as DNA: TGCAGTGCTGGAACTAATGAAAAACTGTTTTTT.

The V gene is TRBV6-5, the J gene TRBJ1-5, with TRBD1 matching over 8 bases. The CDR3 spans 15 residues. V lost 0 bases, J lost 7 bases, and 5 bases stayed unmatched. Germline values: CDR1 MNHEY, CDR2 SVGAGI. For the CDR3, the DNA is TGTGCCAGCAGTTACTCGGGCAACAGGGGGCAGCCCCAGCATTTT. Encoded protein: CASSYSGNRGQPQHF.

V gene TRBV29-1 combines with J gene TRBJ2-3, with TRBD2 identical over 14 bases. The CDR3 sequence is 15 residues long. With V trimmed by 7 bases and J by 2 bases, 5 bases remained unmatched. The germline gives CDR1 SQVTM, CDR2 ANQGSEA. The CDR3 region is CSGWTSGRNTDTQYF. CDR3 nucleotides: TGCAGCGGATGGACTAGCGGGAGGAACACAGATACGCAGTATTTT.

V usage is TRBV15 and J usage is TRBJ2-1; tentative D call: TRBD2 (6 bases). From germline, CDR1 is LNHNV and CDR2 YYDKDF (reference sequence). V lost 0 bases to trimming and J lost 12 bases, with 12 bases between them. CDR3 length: 13 amino acids. The CDR3 loop is CATSREPGLGQFF. CDR3 nucleotide sequence: TGTGCCACCAGCAGAGAACCGGGACTCGGGCAGTTCTTC.

J is TRBJ2-3 and V is TRBV5-1, with D unclear. This CDR3 region has 14 residues. Trimming removed 1 base at V and 7 bases at J, with 13 bases between. CDR1 SGHRS and CDR2 YFSETQ come from the germline V gene. The CDR3 DNA sequence: TGCGCCAGCAGCTTGTTAGACCCGCCATATACGCAGTATTTT. It translates to CASSLLDPPYTQYF. The full variable domain, with the rest looked up from reference TRBV5-1 and TRBJ2-3, is KAGVTQTPRYLIKTRGQQVTLSCSPISGHRSVSWYQQTPGQGLQFLFEYFSETQRNKGNFPGRFSGRQFSNSRSEMNVSTLELGDSALYLCASSLLDPPYTQYFGPGTRLTVL.

This sequence joins TRBV13 and TRBJ2-3; 12 nucleotides match TRBD2. This CDR3 region has 16 residues. The germline gives CDR1 PRHDT, CDR2 FYEKMQ (reference sequence). Losses at the gene ends were 4 bases for V and 5 bases for J; bases not matched to a gene: 7. CDR3 amino acids: CASSSASGGAIDTQYF. CDR3 coding DNA: TGTGCCAGCAGCTCAGCTAGCGGGGGGGCTATAGATACGCAGTATTTT.

The chain recombines TRBV19 with TRBJ2-2; TRBD1 aligns across 10 bases. This CDR3 comprises 14 residues. From germline, CDR1 is LNHDA and CDR2 SQIVND (reference sequence). V shed 6 bases, J shed 5 bases, and the junction held 3 bases outside the gene matches. DNA of the CDR3: TGTGCCAGTAGGGGACAGGGGTGGACCGGGGAGCTGTTTTTT. Translation gives CASRGQGWTGELFF.

The J gene is TRBJ1-1, the V gene TRBV6-1; TRBD1 matches 8 bases. The CDR3 length is 15 residues. Germline V CDR1 and CDR2: MNHNS, SASEGT. With V trimmed by 6 bases and J by 0 bases, 6 bases remained unmatched. The CDR3 DNA is TGTGCCAGCAGGACGGGACAGGCCATGAACACTGAAGCTTTCTTT. Residues: CASRTGQAMNTEAFF.

CDR3 loop: CASRMDLSSGANVLTF. The CDR3 DNA reads TGTGCCAGCAGAATGGACCTCAGCTCTGGGGCCAACGTCCTGACTTTC. The chain recombines TRBV2 with TRBJ2-6; D is unclear. Looked up from germline, CDR1 is SNHLY and CDR2 is FYNNEI. CDR3 length: 16 amino acids. The V and J ends lost 6 bases and 0 bases respectively, with 12 bases between them.